The 31 T cell receptor beta chains listed next were all sequenced from one sample in a study of blood T cells in healthy people across ages. Primers used in a second PCR of roughly 7 to 11 cycles were a sample-barcoded 5' primer and a J-beta primer mix. TCRdb itself ran the 5' RACE reads through MiXCR, one entry per CDR3 protein. The sample yields hundreds of thousands of distinct CDR3 sequences, around 48% seen once. Sequencing input: blood. The receptors come from a man of 80 years or more in good health.

The V call is TRBV14, the J call TRBJ1-2; D gene unclear. V was trimmed by 4 bases and J by 7 bases, leaving 13 bases between them. CDR3 length: 13 residues. CDR1 is SGHDN and CDR2 is FVKESK in the germline V gene. CDR3 DNA sequence: TGTGCCAGCAGCCGGCCGGGAGAAGGTGGCTACACCTTC. Its protein product is CASSRPGEGGYTF.

The chain is built from TRBV4-3 and TRBJ1-6, with 10 bases identical to TRBD1. CDR1 LGHNA and CDR2 YSLEER come from the germline V gene. The ends lost 0 bases at V and 7 bases at J; junction bases unmatched: 9. CDR3 length equals 18 residues. The CDR3 DNA follows: TGCGCCAGCAGCCAAGATCGTCGGACGGACAGGGGGAATTCACCCCTCCACTTT. This sequence encodes CASSQDRRTDRGNSPLHF.

The CDR3 loop reads CASSSASTGAPRNEQFF. DNA for the CDR3: TGTGCCAGCAGCTCCGCCTCTACAGGGGCCCCCCGCAATGAGCAGTTCTTC. V is TRBV7-9 and J is TRBJ2-1, with 7 nucleotides matching TRBD1. V lost 4 bases to trimming and J lost 6 bases; unmatched junction nucleotides: 15. Germline V gene lookup returns CDR1 SEHNR and CDR2 FQNEAQ (reference sequence). The CDR3 covers 17 residues.

CDR3 DNA: TGCAGTGCTAGCAAGACAGTGAACACTGAAGCTTTCTTT. This codes for CSASKTVNTEAFF. V gene TRBV20-1 combines with J gene TRBJ1-1; D perhaps matches TRBD1 (5 bases). Per germline, CDR1 DFQATT and CDR2 SNEGSKA (reference sequence). V was clipped by 3 bases and J by 0 bases, with 8 bases between them. The CDR3 runs 13 residues.

V usage is TRBV9 and J usage is TRBJ2-3, with 9 bases that match TRBD1. V trimming: 0 bases; J trimming: 7 bases; junction bases outside the gene matches: 6. The CDR3 runs to 15 residues. The germline V gene encodes CDR1 SGDLS and CDR2 YYNGEE. As DNA, the CDR3 is TGTGCCAGCAGCGTAGTGGGGACAGGGACAAATACGCAGTATTTT. Encoded protein: CASSVVGTGTNTQYF.

The rearrangement uses TRBV6-2 or TRBV6-3 and TRBJ2-5, with D maybe TRBD2 (8 bases). CDR1 and CDR2 (germline): MNHEY, SVGEGT. The CDR3 has 14 amino acids. V was clipped by 7 bases and J by 3 bases, with 15 bases between them. CDR3 residues: CASTRGGTEETQYF. For the CDR3, the DNA is TGTGCCAGCACCCGGGGGGGGACAGAAGAGACCCAGTACTTC.

The chain links TRBV28 to TRBJ2-1, with 10 nucleotides matching TRBD1. The germline CDR1 and CDR2 sequences are MDHEN and SYDVKM. This CDR3 is 15 amino acids long. With V trimmed by 5 bases and J by 8 bases, 9 bases remained unmatched. The CDR3 here is CASSNQGTGADEQFF. Written as DNA, the CDR3 is TGTGCCAGCAGTAACCAAGGGACAGGGGCCGATGAGCAGTTCTTC. The variable domain in full, with the rest retrieved from reference TRBV28 and TRBJ2-1, is DVKVTQSSRYLVKRTGEKVFLECVQDMDHENMFWYRQDPGLGLRLIYFSYDVKMKEKGDIPEGYSVSREKKERFSLILESASTNQTSMYLCASSNQGTGADEQFFGPGTRLTVL.

V is TRBV7-9 and J is TRBJ2-5; a possible D gene is TRBD2 (6 bases). The germline CDR1 and CDR2 sequences are SEHNR and FQNEAQ (reference sequence). The CDR3 sequence is 16 residues long. V gave up 4 bases and J gave up 1 base, with 16 bases separating them. CDR3 nucleotide sequence: TGTGCCAGCAGCTCATCCCCCGGGACTGTCCAAGAGACCCAGTACTTC. This gives the protein CASSSSPGTVQETQYF.

The chain links TRBV5-1 to TRBJ2-3, with D hard to call. With 4 bases removed from V and 4 bases from J, the gap between germline ends came to 13 bases. CDR1 SGHRS and CDR2 YFSETQ come from the germline V gene. The CDR3 contains 14 residues. This CDR3 is CASSPPSQPDTQYF. The CDR3, as DNA: TGCGCCAGCAGCCCCCCGTCGCAACCAGATACGCAGTATTTT.

This clonotype was seen more than once but under ten times. The gene calls are TRBV9 and TRBJ2-7; D unclear. Germline V gene lookup returns CDR1 SGDLS and CDR2 YYNGEE. V lost 0 bases and J lost 2, with 6 bases in between. This CDR3 region has 13 residues. The CDR3 sequence: CASSVDGAYEQYF. CDR3 DNA: TGTGCCAGCAGCGTAGATGGGGCCTACGAGCAGTACTTC. Drawing the rest from reference TRBV9 and TRBJ2-7, the complete variable domain is DSGVTQTPKHLITATGQRVTLRCSPRSGDLSVYWYQQSLDQGLQFLIQYYNGEERAKGNILERFSAQQFPDLHSELNLSSLELGDSALYFCASSVDGAYEQYFGPGTRLTVT.

This clonotype was counted a few times. The J gene is TRBJ1-2, the V gene TRBV20-1; TRBD1 matches at 7 bases. CDR3 size: 14 residues. CDR1 and CDR2 (germline): DFQATT, SNEGSKA (reference sequence). J lost 6 bases, V lost 0 bases, and 7 bases had no gene match. For the CDR3, the DNA is TGCAGTGCTAGAGATAACTGGACAGGTGATGGCTACACCTTC. Protein sequence: CSARDNWTGDGYTF.

Regarding this clonotype: One base away lies a much larger clone, so this may be a sequencing read error. This sequence joins TRBV29-1 and TRBJ2-4, with D possibly being TRBD1 (6 bases). CDR3 length equals 13 residues. The ends were cut back, 3 bases at V and 6 bases at J, with 12 bases in the middle. CDR1 and CDR2 from the germline V gene are SQVTM and ANQGSEA. CDR3: CSVEASRGNIQYF. The CDR3 coding sequence is TGCAGCGTTGAGGCTAGCAGGGGAAACATTCAGTACTTC.

The genes are TRBV20-1 and TRBJ2-5; D gene ambiguous. The DNA end favors TRBJ2-7, so the J call may be wrong. The CDR3 is 10 residues long. CDR1 is DFQATT, CDR2 SNEGSKA, per germline (reference sequence). CDR3 sequence (DNA): TGCAGTGCTAGAGACCGCGAGCAGTACTTC. Amino acid sequence: CSARDREQYF.

This clonotype was picked up a small number of times. The genes are TRBV5-1 and TRBJ2-7, with TRBD1 matching over 7 bases. The length of the CDR3 is 15 residues. V lost 2 bases, J lost 3 bases, and 8 bases stayed unmatched. Germline V lookup: CDR1 SGHRS, CDR2 YFSETQ. CDR3 nucleotides: TGCGCCAGCAGCTTCAACCGGGACAGACGCTACGAGCAGTACTTC. It codes for CASSFNRDRRYEQYF. The variable domain in full, completed from reference TRBV5-1 and TRBJ2-7, reads KAGVTQTPRYLIKTRGQQVTLSCSPISGHRSVSWYQQTPGQGLQFLFEYFSETQRNKGNFPGRFSGRQFSNSRSEMNVSTLELGDSALYLCASSFNRDRRYEQYFGPGTRLTVT.

V gene TRBV5-1 combines with J gene TRBJ2-5, with 11 bases identical to TRBD2. Germline V gives CDR1 SGHRS, CDR2 YFSETQ. J gave up 5 bases and V 1 base, and 4 bases lay outside the gene matches. The CDR3 extends over 15 amino acids. CDR3 coding DNA: TGCGCCAGCAGCTTGACTAGCGGGGGACCGGAGACCCAGTACTTC. It translates to CASSLTSGGPETQYF.

The chain recombines TRBV7-2 with TRBJ2-7; unclear D gene. The V end was cut by 2 bases, the J end by 1 base, with 12 bases between. The CDR3 spans 15 residues. Looked up from germline, CDR1 is SGHTA and CDR2 is FQGNSA. The CDR3 region has the DNA TGTGCCAGCAGCTTACATGGCTTGGGGTCCTACGAGCAGTACTTC. It codes for CASSLHGLGSYEQYF.

At least ten counts were recorded for this clonotype. The V gene is TRBV6-6, the J gene TRBJ2-1, with a weak D call TRBD2 (5 bases). The CDR3 runs to 16 residues. CDR1 and CDR2 from the germline V gene are MNHNY and SVGAGI (reference sequence). V lost 8 bases, J lost 0 bases, and 17 bases lay in between. The CDR3 DNA reads TGTGCCAGCTTCGCAGAGGCAAGCGGCTCCTACAATGAGCAGTTCTTC. Its translation is CASFAEASGSYNEQFF.

The J gene is TRBJ2-3, the V gene TRBV6-2 or TRBV6-3, with 11 bases that match TRBD2. The junction had 4 bases not matched to a gene; V was cut back by 6 bases and J by 2 bases. The CDR3 is made up of 15 amino acids. The germline CDR1 and CDR2 sequences are MNHEY and SVGEGT. This CDR3 reads CASRVGLADTDTQYF. The CDR3 bases are TGTGCCAGCAGAGTGGGACTAGCGGACACAGATACGCAGTATTTT.

This clonotype has only a few counts. This sequence joins TRBV29-1 and TRBJ2-1, with 7 positions matching TRBD2. The CDR3 totals 12 residues. Germline-derived CDR1 and CDR2 are SQVTM and ANQGSEA. V shed 5 bases, J shed 7 bases, and the junction held 5 bases outside the gene matches. The CDR3 DNA is TGCAGCGTTTTCTCCGGGGGGAATGAGCAGTTCTTC. Translation gives CSVFSGGNEQFF.

The V call is TRBV5-5, the J call TRBJ1-4; D is possibly TRBD1 (5 bases). V lost 4 bases, J lost 5 bases, and 15 bases lay in between. The germline V gene has CDR1 SGHKS and CDR2 YYEKEE (reference sequence). The CDR3 is made up of 15 amino acids. The chain's CDR3 is CASSTSGALNEKLFF. In DNA, the CDR3 is TGTGCCAGCAGCACCTCCGGGGCGCTAAATGAAAAACTGTTTTTT.

The V and J genes are TRBV24-1 and TRBJ2-3, with 7 bases lining up with TRBD1. V lost 2 bases to trimming and J lost 2 bases; unmatched junction nucleotides: 9. The germline gives CDR1 KGHDR, CDR2 SFDVKD. The CDR3 contains 17 residues. The CDR3, as DNA: TGTGCCACCAGTGATTCGACAGGGAGTTTTATCACAGATACGCAGTATTTT. Translated, it gives CATSDSTGSFITDTQYF.

J is TRBJ2-1 and V is TRBV20-1; 9 bases line up with TRBD1. V shed 1 base, J shed 2 bases, and the junction held 9 bases outside the gene matches. The CDR3 contains 17 residues. The germline V gene encodes CDR1 DFQATT and CDR2 SNEGSKA (reference sequence). For the CDR3, the DNA is TGCAGTGCTAGAGGCCCGACCGGGACAGGGCCCTACAATGAGCAGTTCTTC. This codes for CSARGPTGTGPYNEQFF.

A note on this clonotype: Mismatch with germline at one junction end may stem from a read error. This sequence joins TRBV5-1 and TRBJ1-2, with TRBD1 identical over 7 bases. The CDR3 contains 15 residues. The germline CDR1 and CDR2 sequences are SGHRS and YFSETQ. The CDR3 loop reads CASSSTGESNYGHTF. CDR3 coding DNA: TGCGCCAGCAGCTCTACAGGGGAATCTAACTATGGCCACACCTTC.

V gene TRBV7-2 combines with J gene TRBJ2-3, with 14 bases lining up with TRBD2. The CDR3 length is 18 residues. V lost 5 bases and J lost 9; bases outside the gene matches: 16. Germline CDR1 and CDR2: SGHTA and FQGNSA. The CDR3 DNA reads as TGTGCCAGCAGCACCACCGGGACTAGCGGGAGATACGGGGACACGCAGTATTTT. This translates into CASSTTGTSGRYGDTQYF.

This clonotype was picked up a small number of times. The chain combines TRBV6-6 with TRBJ2-2, with TRBD1 identical over 7 bases. There are 17 residues in the CDR3. Germline lookup yields CDR1 MNHNY and CDR2 SVGAGI (reference sequence). J lost 0 bases, V lost 6 bases, and 10 bases had no gene match. The CDR3 sequence: CASRVDRLSSNTGELFF. In nucleotides, the CDR3 is TGTGCCAGCAGAGTGGACAGGCTCTCGTCGAACACCGGGGAGCTGTTTTTT.

V gene TRBV2 combines with J gene TRBJ1-1; 7 bases agree with TRBD1. The trim removed 10 bases at V and 2 bases at J, leaving 7 bases unmatched. Germline assignment: CDR1 SNHLY and CDR2 FYNNEI. The CDR3 extends over 13 amino acids. CDR3 sequence (DNA): TGTGCCACCCGACAGGGAAGAAACACTGAAGCTTTCTTT. Translated, it gives CATRQGRNTEAFF. The full variable domain, its missing parts supplied by reference TRBV2 and TRBJ1-1, is EPEVTQTPSHQVTQMGQEVILRCVPISNHLYFYWYRQILGQKVEFLVSFYNNEISEKSEIFDDQFSVERPDGSNFTLKIRSTKLEDSAMYFCATRQGRNTEAFFGQGTRLTVV.

As for this clonotype: One end of the junction does not line up with germline, which may come from a read error. V gene TRBV29-1 combines with J gene TRBJ2-2, with TRBD2 matching over 9 bases. Germline CDR1 SQVTM, CDR2 ANQGSEA. CDR3 length equals 15 residues. Here the CDR3 reads CSIEVAGENTGELFF. As DNA, the CDR3 is TGCAGCATTGAAGTAGCGGGAGAGAACACCGGGGAGCTGTTTTTT.

There are a few counts of this clonotype. J is TRBJ2-5 and V is TRBV29-1; 7 nucleotides line up with TRBD1. Losses at the gene ends were 3 bases for V and 5 bases for J; bases not matched to a gene: 3. The germline gives CDR1 SQVTM, CDR2 ANQGSEA. The CDR3 consists of 12 residues. CDR3 DNA sequence: TGCAGCGTTGATGGCAGGGGGGAGACCCAGTACTTC. The encoded protein is CSVDGRGETQYF. The full variable domain, rest sourced from reference TRBV29-1 and TRBJ2-5, is SAVISQKPSRDICQRGTSLTIQCQVDSQVTMMFWYRQQPGQSLTLIATANQGSEATYESGFVIDKFPISRPNLTFSTLTVSNMSPEDSSIYLCSVDGRGETQYFGPGTRLLVL.

This chain uses TRBV18 with TRBJ2-1, with 10 bases matching TRBD1. Germline V gene data show CDR1 as KGHSH and CDR2 as LQKENI. The CDR3 covers 14 residues. V lost 1 base to trimming and J lost 9 bases; unmatched junction nucleotides: 3. The CDR3 nucleotides read TGTGCCAGCTCACCACGGGACAGGGGTGGTGAGCAGTTCTTC. Protein: CASSPRDRGGEQFF.

This sequence joins TRBV18 and TRBJ1-4; D not certain. This CDR3 region has 16 residues. Trimming cost V 5 bases and J 1 base, with 14 bases left between them. Germline V lookup: CDR1 KGHSH, CDR2 LQKENI. CDR3 protein: CASSNQPGVTNEKLFF. DNA for the CDR3: TGTGCCAGCTCAAATCAACCGGGTGTAACTAATGAAAAACTGTTTTTT.

This chain joins TRBV20-1 and TRBJ2-6; D gene uncertain. CDR3 length: 11 residues. From germline, CDR1 is DFQATT and CDR2 SNEGSKA (reference sequence). The ends were cut back, 5 bases at V and 4 bases at J, with 3 bases in the middle. In DNA form, the CDR3 reads TGCAGTGCTCAGGGGGCCAACGTCCTGACTTTC. Encoded protein: CSAQGANVLTF.